These 10 T cell receptor beta chains were sequenced from one sample in a study of blood T cells in healthy people across ages. Sample-barcoded 5' priming and a J-beta primer mix drove a second PCR of about 7 to 11 cycles. TCRdb independently ran MiXCR on the 5' RACE reads; one entry per CDR3 protein. The sample lists roughly 680,000 distinct CDR3 sequences; around 21% were seen once. The sequencing sample was made of blood. All receptors derive from a man aged 65 to 85 in good health.

This clonotype was picked up many times. V and J are TRBV5-1 and TRBJ2-5; 13 bases are a match to TRBD2. J lost 4 bases, V lost 1 base, and 4 bases had no gene match. Germline V gene lookup returns CDR1 SGHRS and CDR2 YFSETQ. The CDR3 has 16 residues. This CDR3 reads CASSLTSGRAGETQYF. The CDR3 DNA reads as TGCGCCAGCAGCTTGACTAGCGGGAGGGCCGGAGAGACCCAGTACTTC.

This chain connects TRBV20-1 to TRBJ1-6; D is perhaps TRBD1 (5 bases). V was pared by 7 bases and J by 0 bases, with 16 bases between. This CDR3 is 16 amino acids long. Germline V CDR1 and CDR2: DFQATT, SNEGSKA (reference sequence). CDR3 coding DNA: TGCAGTGTTCAGGGACGGGGGAGCTCCTATAATTCACCCCTCCACTTT. Protein: CSVQGRGSSYNSPLHF.

The V call is TRBV28, the J call TRBJ2-1; 10 bases fit TRBD2. Germline values: CDR1 MDHEN, CDR2 SYDVKM. The CDR3 is 15 residues long. Trimming took 3 bases from V and 5 from J; bases not matched to a gene: 4. The CDR3 reads CASSFGTSAHNEQFF. CDR3 coding DNA: TGTGCCAGCAGTTTCGGGACTAGCGCTCACAATGAGCAGTTCTTC.

The chain couples TRBV6-5 to TRBJ2-2; D uncertain. This CDR3 is built from 15 residues. The germline V and J ends were trimmed by 0 bases and 0 bases, with 5 bases remaining between them. CDR1 and CDR2 from the germline V gene are MNHEY and SVGAGI. CDR3 bases: TGTGCCAGCAGTTACTCCTGGGCGAACACCGGGGAGCTGTTTTTT. Encoded protein: CASSYSWANTGELFF.

The sample holds a few counts of this clonotype. The chain has TRBV20-1 and TRBJ1-4, with 7 nucleotides matching TRBD1. This CDR3 comprises 14 residues. V trimming: 5 bases; J trimming: 3 bases; junction bases outside the gene matches: 6. Germline lookup yields CDR1 DFQATT and CDR2 SNEGSKA (reference sequence). The CDR3: CSARRDRANEKLFF. CDR3 DNA sequence: TGCAGTGCTCGGAGAGACAGGGCTAATGAAAAACTGTTTTTT.

This sequence joins TRBV12-3 or TRBV12-4 and TRBJ2-3; 9 bases fit TRBD2. J lost 5 bases, V lost 4 bases, and 7 bases had no gene match. This CDR3 has 15 residues. The CDR3 loop reads CASSWASGNGDTQYF. The CDR3 DNA reads as TGTGCCAGCAGTTGGGCTAGCGGGAATGGAGATACGCAGTATTTT.

Regarding this clonotype: The junction departs from the called germline gene at one end, perhaps through a read error. The V call is TRBV6-5, the J call TRBJ2-4; no clear D. CDR3 length: 12 residues. Germline CDR1 MNHEY, CDR2 SVGAGI. CDR3 amino acids: CACSSRSNIQYF. CDR3 nucleotides: TGTGCCTGCAGTAGCAGGAGTAACATTCAGTACTTC.

The genes are TRBV20-1 and TRBJ2-1; TRBD2 aligns across 8 bases. CDR1 DFQATT and CDR2 SNEGSKA come from the germline V gene (reference sequence). CDR3 length: 14 amino acids. Trimming cost V 0 bases and J 12 bases; bases outside gene matches: 10. The CDR3 spells CSARDPGLAHRQFF. As DNA, the CDR3 is TGCAGTGCTAGAGATCCAGGACTAGCCCATCGGCAGTTCTTC.

This clonotype was found a few times. The chain joins TRBV5-1 to TRBJ2-5; TRBD1 is a possible D gene (5 bases). CDR1 SGHRS and CDR2 YFSETQ come from the germline V gene. The CDR3 totals 14 residues. With 3 bases removed from V and 1 base from J, the gap between germline ends came to 10 bases. The CDR3 loop reads CASSSTVPQETQYF. The CDR3 bases are TGCGCCAGCAGCTCGACAGTACCCCAAGAGACCCAGTACTTC.

The chain links TRBV28 to TRBJ2-7, with TRBD1 as a possible D gene (6 bases). The ends were cut back, 6 bases at V and 3 bases at J, with 15 bases in the middle. The CDR3 has 14 amino acids. Germline V gene sequence: CDR1 MDHEN, CDR2 SYDVKM. The CDR3 sequence is CASSPQGSVYEQYF. The CDR3 DNA sequence: TGTGCCAGCAGCCCCCAGGGGTCAGTCTACGAGCAGTACTTC.